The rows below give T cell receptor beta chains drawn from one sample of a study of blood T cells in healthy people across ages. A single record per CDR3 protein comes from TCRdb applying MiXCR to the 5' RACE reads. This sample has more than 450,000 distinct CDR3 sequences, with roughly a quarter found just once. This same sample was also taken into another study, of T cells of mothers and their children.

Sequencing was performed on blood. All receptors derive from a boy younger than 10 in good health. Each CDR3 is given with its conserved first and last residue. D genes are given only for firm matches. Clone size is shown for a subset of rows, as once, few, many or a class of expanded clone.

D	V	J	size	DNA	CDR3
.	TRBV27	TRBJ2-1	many	TGTGCCAGCAGCCCCAGGGCCTACAATGAGCAGTTCTTC	CASSPRAYNEQFF
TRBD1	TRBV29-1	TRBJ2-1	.	TGCAGCGTAGAAGGGGACAGGGGCTACAATGAGCAGTTCTTC	CSVEGDRGYNEQFF
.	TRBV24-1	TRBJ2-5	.	TGTGCCACCAGTGAAGGGGCAGGCCTCCAAGAGACCCAGTACTTC	CATSEGAGLQETQYF
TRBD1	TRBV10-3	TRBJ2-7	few	TGTGCCATCCCCCCGGACAGGGACTACGAGCAGTACTTC	CAIPPDRDYEQYF
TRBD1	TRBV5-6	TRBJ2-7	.	TGTGCCAGCAGCGGGACAGGGGATTCCTACGAGCAGTACTTC	CASSGTGDSYEQYF
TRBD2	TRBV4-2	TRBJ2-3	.	TGTGCCAGCAGCCAAGAGAGACTAGCGCAGAGCACAGATACGCAGTATTTT	CASSQERLAQSTDTQYF
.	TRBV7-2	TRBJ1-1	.	TGTGCCAGCAGCTTAGGACAGGCACGTCCGGGGACTGAAGCTTTCTTT	CASSLGQARPGTEAFF
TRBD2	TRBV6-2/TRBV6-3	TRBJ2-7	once	TGTGCCAGCAGTTATAAGGGAGGGATCTACGAGCAGTACTTC	CASSYKGGIYEQYF
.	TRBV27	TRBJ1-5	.	TGTGCCAGCAGTGAGAGGGCCTATCAGCCCCAGCATTTT	CASSERAYQPQHF
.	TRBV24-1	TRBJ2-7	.	TGTGCCACCAGTGACTGGACAGCTGAAACCTACGAGCAGTACTTC	CATSDWTAETYEQYF
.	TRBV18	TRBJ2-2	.	TGTGCCAGCTCTATTGTACATCAAGGGACCGGGGAGCTGTTTTTT	CASSIVHQGTGELFF
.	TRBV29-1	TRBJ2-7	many	TGCAGCGTTGAAGATCACCGCGGGATCACCTACGAGCAGTACTTC	CSVEDHRGITYEQYF
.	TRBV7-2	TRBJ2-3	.	TGTGCCAGCAGCTTATGGTGGGAGAGGGCAGATACGCAGTATTTT	CASSLWWERADTQYF
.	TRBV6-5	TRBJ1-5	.	TGTGCCAGCAGTTACTCGGCAGGGGATAAGGGTCAGCCCCAGCATTTT	CASSYSAGDKGQPQHF
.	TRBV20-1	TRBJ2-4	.	TGCAGTGTTGAGTCCCTAGCCAAAAACATTCAGTACTTC	CSVESLAKNIQYF
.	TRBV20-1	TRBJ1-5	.	TGCAGTGCCCTCGGGTGGGGGGTCAATCAGCCCCAGCATTTT	CSALGWGVNQPQHF
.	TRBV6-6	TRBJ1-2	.	TGTGCCAGCCAGACGCAGGGAAATACGGGGGGCTACACCTTC	CASQTQGNTGGYTF
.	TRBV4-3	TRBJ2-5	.	TGCGCCAGCAGCCAAGATATACAAGGAGGTGGGCAAGAGACCCAGTACTTC	CASSQDIQGGGQETQYF
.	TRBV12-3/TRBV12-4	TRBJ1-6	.	TGTGCCAGCGGAGACACCGGTTATTCACCCCTCCACTTT	CASGDTGYSPLHF
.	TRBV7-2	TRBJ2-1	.	TGTGCCAGCAGCGATCCATTTCAATTAAACAATGAGCAGTTCTTC	CASSDPFQLNNEQFF
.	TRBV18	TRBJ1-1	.	TGTGCCAGCTCACCCCAGGGAGGCGACACTGAAGCTTTCTTT	CASSPQGGDTEAFF
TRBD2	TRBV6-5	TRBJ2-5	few	TGTGCCAGCAGTTACGCCCTAGCGGTCCCACAAGAGACCCAGTACTTC	CASSYALAVPQETQYF
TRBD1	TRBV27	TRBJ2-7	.	TGTGCCAGCAGACCCCGGGACAGGGGGATCTACGAGCAGTACTTC	CASRPRDRGIYEQYF
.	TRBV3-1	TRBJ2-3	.	TGTGCCAGCAGCCAAGCGCTGCGGCCAGATACGCAGTATTTT	CASSQALRPDTQYF
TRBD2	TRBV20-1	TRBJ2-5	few	TGCAGTGCTAGAGTCCCTAGCGGGGGGGCCCGAGAGACCCAGTACTTC	CSARVPSGGARETQYF
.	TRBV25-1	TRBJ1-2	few	TGTGCCAGCAGTGGAAGCCTTAACTATGGCTACACCTTC	CASSGSLNYGYTF